These 20 T cell receptor beta chains were all obtained from the same sample, sequenced in a study of T cells in women clearing cervical HPV infection. The assay was immunoSEQ multiplex PCR, and TCRdb's table has in-frame clones only and misses some. The sample holds just under 35,000 clones. Sequenced material: blood buffy coat. The receptor source for this set is a woman between 18 and 70 years old with a cervical HPV16 infection that either progressed to CIN3+ or cleared (not recorded which).

Note on this clone: The DNA ends 3 residues before the CDR3 does, and the rest of the CDR3 is filled in from the germline J gene. This chain connects TRBV18 to TRBJ1-4, with 9 nucleotides matching TRBD1. CDR3 length equals 14 residues. The trim removed 6 bases at V and 6 bases at J, leaving 5 bases unmatched. Germline V gives CDR1 KGHSH, CDR2 LQKENI. This chain's CDR3 is CASSQDRGDEKLFF. Partial CDR3 DNA: TGTGCCAGCTCTCAGGACAGGGGAGATGAAAAA. Variable domain in full (rest from reference TRBV18 and TRBJ1-4): NAGVMQNPRHLVRRRGQEARLRCSPMKGHSHVYWYRQLPEEGLKFMVYLQKENIIDESGMPKERFSAEFPKEGPSILRIQQVVRGDSAAYFCASSQDRGDEKLFFGSGTQLSVL.

About this clone: The read falls 3 residues short of the CDR3 end, and the missing part is taken from the germline J gene. This chain links TRBV20-1 with TRBJ2-3; D possibly corresponds to TRBD1 (6 bases). V lost 6 bases to trimming and J lost 1 base, with 11 bases between them. The CDR3 consists of 13 residues. CDR1 and CDR2 from the germline V gene are DFQATT and SNEGSKA (reference sequence). The CDR3 sequence is CSAKGHGTDTQYF. CDR3 DNA (partial): TGCAGTGCCAAGGGACACGGCACAGATACG.

Points on this clone: Read coverage stops 3 residues before the CDR3 terminus; the germline J gene supplies the remainder. The V call is TRBV7-2, the J call TRBJ2-1; D ambiguous. This CDR3 contains 13 residues. Between the trimmed V and J ends, which lost 2 bases and 7 bases, there was a span of 9 bases. Per the germline V gene, CDR1 is SGHTA and CDR2 is FQGNSA. The CDR3 here is CASSLPASNEQFF. The sequenced CDR3 bases are TGTGCCAGCAGCTTACCCGCTAGTAATGAG.

For this clone: With the read ending 3 residues before the CDR3 end, the germline J gene is used to fill in that end. The gene calls are TRBV7-6 and TRBJ2-7; no firm D call. Germline V gives CDR1 SGHVS, CDR2 FNYEAQ. V dropped 2 bases and J dropped 6 bases, with 5 bases sitting between them. This CDR3 contains 11 residues. CDR3: CASSLLAEQYF. Partial CDR3 DNA: TGTGCCAGCAGCTTATTGGCCGAG.

To note about this clone: Coverage ceases 3 residues before the CDR3 finishes, and the germline J gene fills in the end. This sequence joins TRBV7-8 and TRBJ1-6; 7 nucleotides agree with TRBD1. Germline-derived CDR1 and CDR2 are SGHVS and FQNEAQ. After removal of 1 base from V and 7 bases from J, the junction contained 4 bases not matched to a gene. The CDR3 consists of 15 residues. The CDR3 sequence: CASSLGGQLNSPLHF. CDR3 DNA (partial): TGTGCCAGCAGCTTAGGGGGACAGCTAAATTCACCC.

Note on this clone: The missing CDR3 end, 3 residues past where the read stops, is filled in from the germline J gene. The chain uses TRBV19 and TRBJ1-2; perhaps TRBD1 as D (6 bases). The germline CDR1 and CDR2 sequences are LNHDA and SQIVND (reference sequence). This CDR3 contains 15 residues. The sequenced part of the CDR3 DNA is TGTGCCAGTAGTATAGCAGGCAGGGGAGCCTACGAC. Protein sequence: CASSIAGRGAYD. The full CDR3 sequence reads CASSIAGRGAYDYTF.

Worth noting for this clone: The CDR3 end is not reached by the read, which stops 3 residues before it; the germline J gene fills it in. This chain uses TRBV11-1 with TRBJ2-5, with 8 nucleotides matching TRBD1. With V trimmed by 0 bases and J by 3 bases, 3 bases remained unmatched. The germline CDR1 and CDR2 sequences are SGHAT and FQDESV (reference sequence). The CDR3 is made up of 15 amino acids. The CDR3 reads CASSLAWGQEETQYF. Partial CDR3 DNA: TGTGCCAGCAGCTTAGCGTGGGGACAGGAAGAGACC.

Regarding this clone: The read stops 3 residues short of the end of the CDR3; the missing end is completed from the germline J gene. The chain joins TRBV18 to TRBJ1-4; 8 bases are a match to TRBD1. Germline V gene sequence: CDR1 KGHSH, CDR2 LQKENI. V shed 3 bases, J shed 7 bases, and the junction held 1 base outside the gene matches. The CDR3 sequence is 13 residues long. CDR3 amino acids: CASSPDRGEKLFF. The part of the CDR3 DNA that was read is TGTGCCAGCTCACCCGACAGGGGTGAAAAA.

Concerning this clone: The CDR3 end lies 3 residues beyond the end of the read and is filled in from the germline J gene. The rearrangement joins TRBV19 to TRBJ2-4; 9 bases fit TRBD1. The CDR3 runs 13 residues. CDR1 LNHDA and CDR2 SQIVND come from the germline V gene (reference sequence). The CDR3 DNA, read in part, is TGTGCCAGTAGGAACACAGGGGGCTATGGT. Its translation is CASRNTGGYG. The CDR3 reads in full as CASRNTGGYGQYF.

The sequenced part of the CDR3 DNA is TGTGCCAGCAGTAACAGGGATAGCTATGGC. It codes for CASSNRDSYG. The complete CDR3 protein is CASSNRDSYGYTF. The chain has TRBV2 and TRBJ1-2; weak D call: TRBD1 (6 bases). The read stops 3 residues short of the end of the CDR3; the missing end is completed from the germline J gene. In germline, CDR1 is SNHLY, CDR2 FYNNEI. This CDR3 has 13 residues. Trimming removed 5 bases at V and 4 bases at J, with 11 bases between.

Regarding this clone: Coverage ceases 3 residues before the CDR3 finishes, and the germline J gene fills in the end. The rearrangement uses TRBV11-3 and TRBJ2-2; no firm D call. CDR1 and CDR2 from the germline V gene are SGHNT and YENEEA. The CDR3 runs 13 residues. CDR3 DNA (partial): TGTGCCAGCAGCTTCGGGTGGAATTCACCG. It specifies CASSFGWNSP. The CDR3 in full is CASSFGWNSPLFF.

To note about this clone: The read halts 3 residues ahead of the CDR3 end, with the missing end drawn from the germline J gene. V gene TRBV18 combines with J gene TRBJ2-7; 9 nucleotides agree with TRBD1. In germline, CDR1 is KGHSH, CDR2 LQKENI. V was clipped by 4 bases and J by 4 bases; unmatched bases: 5. CDR3 length equals 14 residues. Partial CDR3 DNA: TGTGCCAGCTCACAAACACAGGGGGCGTACGAG. Protein product: CASSQTQGAYE. Given in full, the CDR3 is CASSQTQGAYEQYF.

Remarks on this clone: The observed sequence ends 3 residues before the CDR3 terminus, with the missing tail filled in from the germline J gene. The V call is TRBV19, the J call TRBJ1-2, with 7 bases aligning to TRBD1. The CDR3 has 14 residues. Germline V gene lookup returns CDR1 LNHDA and CDR2 SQIVND (reference sequence). The CDR3 region is CASSPGQTSYDYTF. CDR3 bases read: TGTGCCAGTAGTCCGGGACAGACCTCCTACGAC.

In regard to this clone: The read is 3 residues too short to cover the CDR3 end, so that end is filled in from the germline J gene. The chain is built from TRBV18 and TRBJ1-1; TRBD1 might be the D (5 bases). This CDR3 is built from 18 residues. Germline V CDR1 and CDR2: KGHSH, LQKENI. The CDR3 protein is CASSPPRRVDGTNEKAFF. The sequenced CDR3 bases are TGTGCCAGCTCACCACCGAGGCGCGTAGATGGGACTAATGAAAAA.

With respect to this clone: The read stops 3 residues short of the end of the CDR3; the missing end is completed from the germline J gene. This sequence joins TRBV18 and TRBJ2-5; D is possibly TRBD1 or TRBD2 (5 bases each). The CDR3 contains 14 residues. V was clipped by 0 bases and J by 1 base, with 6 bases between them. From germline, CDR1 is KGHSH and CDR2 LQKENI. The sequenced part of the CDR3 DNA is TGTGCCAGCTCACCACCGAGGGGCCAAGAGACC. Translating gives CASSPPRGQET. The full CDR3 reads CASSPPRGQETQYF.

About this clone: Read coverage stops 3 residues before the CDR3 terminus; the germline J gene supplies the remainder. The J gene is TRBJ1-2, the V gene TRBV2, with 8 bases identical to TRBD1. The ends lost 11 bases at V and 4 bases at J; junction bases unmatched: 6. The length of the CDR3 is 12 residues. Germline CDR1 SNHLY, CDR2 FYNNEI. CDR3 DNA, as far as it was read: TGTGCCCAGGGGGCCCGTGGCTATGGC. This encodes CAQGARGYG. The whole CDR3 is CAQGARGYGYTF.

Note on this clone: The observed sequence ends 3 residues before the CDR3 terminus, with the missing tail filled in from the germline J gene. The gene calls are TRBV7-2 and TRBJ2-1; D is undetermined. The germline V and J ends were trimmed by 1 base and 7 bases, with 8 bases remaining between them. The CDR3 runs 13 residues. Germline assignment: CDR1 SGHTA and CDR2 FQGNSA. Incomplete CDR3 DNA: TGTGCCAGCAGCTTAGACCCCGGGAATGAG. This gives the protein CASSLDPGNE. In full, the CDR3 reads CASSLDPGNEQFF.

Concerning this clone: Its ends do not fully match the called genes, so a read error is possible. The same CDR3 arises from other DNA sequences in this sample as well. The CDR3 sequence is CASSPLGRDSGNTIYF. The CDR3 bases that were read are TGCGCCAGCAGCCCCCTGGGCCGGGACTCTGGAAACACT. J is TRBJ1-3 and V is TRBV5-1; a possible D gene is TRBD1 (5 bases). Sequencing ends 3 residues short of the CDR3 end; the germline J gene provides the rest. CDR3 size: 16 residues. Germline V gene data show CDR1 as SGHRS and CDR2 as YFSETQ.

The CDR3 loop reads CSARDSDRKLNNEQFF. The part of the CDR3 DNA that was read is TGCAGTGCTAGAGACTCAGACAGAAAACTTAACAATGAG. The chain has TRBV20-1 and TRBJ2-1; D possibly corresponds to TRBD1 (5 bases). The read terminates 3 residues before the CDR3 end, so the remaining end is supplied by the germline J gene. Germline assignment: CDR1 DFQATT and CDR2 SNEGSKA (reference sequence). V was clipped by 0 bases and J by 5 bases, with 17 bases between them. The length of the CDR3 is 16 residues.

As to this clone: The CDR3 end is not reached by the read, which stops 3 residues before it; the germline J gene fills it in. The genes are TRBV2 and TRBJ1-5; 7 bases match TRBD1. Per the germline V gene, CDR1 is SNHLY and CDR2 is FYNNEI. This CDR3 is built from 14 residues. The trim removed 8 bases at V and 4 bases at J, leaving 8 bases unmatched. CDR3 bases read: TGTGCCAGCGGGTACCGGGACAGAAATCAGCCC. Encoded protein: CASGYRDRNQP. The full CDR3 protein is CASGYRDRNQPQHF.